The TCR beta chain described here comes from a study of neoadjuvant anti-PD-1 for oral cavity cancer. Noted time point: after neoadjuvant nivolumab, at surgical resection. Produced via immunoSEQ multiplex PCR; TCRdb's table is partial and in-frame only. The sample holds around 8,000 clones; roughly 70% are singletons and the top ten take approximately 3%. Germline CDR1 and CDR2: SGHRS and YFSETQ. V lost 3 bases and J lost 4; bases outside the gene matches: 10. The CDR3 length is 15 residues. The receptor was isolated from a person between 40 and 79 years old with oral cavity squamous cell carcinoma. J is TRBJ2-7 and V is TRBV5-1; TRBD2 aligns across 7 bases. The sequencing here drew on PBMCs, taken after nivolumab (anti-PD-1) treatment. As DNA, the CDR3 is TGCGCCAGCAGCTGGCTGAGCGGGGAACATTACGAGCAGTACTTC. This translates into CASSWLSGEHYEQYF. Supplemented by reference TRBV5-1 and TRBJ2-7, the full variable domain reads KAGVTQTPRYLIKTRGQQVTLSCSPISGHRSVSWYQQTPGQGLQFLFEYFSETQRNKGNFPGRFSGRQFSNSRSEMNVSTLELGDSALYLCASSWLSGEHYEQYFGPGTRLTVT.